This T cell receptor beta chain is drawn from a study of cytomegalovirus exposure and HLA in healthy donors. The CDR3 has 14 residues. Germline V gene sequence: CDR1 LGHNT, CDR2 FRNRAP. V lost 5 bases and J lost 11; bases outside the gene matches: 7. The PCR made use of 60 Vbeta and 13 Jbeta primers. Profiling relied on immunoSEQ multiplex PCR, and the TCRdb table lists in-frame clones only, not all of them. The table includes about 98,000 clones, 80% to 85% detected once. The gene calls are TRBV12-5 and TRBJ1-6; 9 bases agree with TRBD1. The TCR originated in a man aged 35 to 55 in good health and CMV-seronegative. Input material: PBMCs. CDR3 loop: CASGPRTGATPLHF. Written as DNA, the CDR3 is TGTGCTAGTGGTCCACGGACAGGGGCAACACCCCTCCACTTT.